Described below is a single T cell receptor beta chain sequence and its context. This CDR3 spans 15 amino acids. Germline CDR1 and CDR2: MDHEN and SYDVKM. Trimming cost V 4 bases and J 1 base; bases outside gene matches: 3. These data belong to a study of blood T cell repertoires in COVID-19. Study background: Material from acute and convalescent COVID-19 was sourced from the United States, Italy and Spain. The analysed material was cDNA or gDNA that came from T cells, B-cell-depleted T cells, or PBMCs.

Per the authors' pipeline: Amplified reference gene primers provided the basis for estimating nucleated cell counts. The repertoire was sequenced with immunoSEQ multiplex PCR; TCRdb's copy has only in-frame clones and lacks some. D and trimming were read from the DNA, whereas the V and J calls and clone size are those reported in that table. The sample includes about 39,000 clones, around 96% seen only once; the top ten take over 4%. This TCR was recovered from a human donor with active COVID-19. The donor label of this sample is uncertain. The sequenced sample was peripheral blood. The chain recombines TRBV28 with TRBJ2-7, with TRBD2 identical over 11 bases. CDR3 sequence (DNA): TGTGCCAGCAGTTCTACTAGCGGGAGTTCCTACGAGCAGTACTTC. Amino acids: CASSSTSGSSYEQYF. Using reference TRBV28 and TRBJ2-7 for the parts outside the CDR3, the full variable domain is DVKVTQSSRYLVKRTGEKVFLECVQDMDHENMFWYRQDPGLGLRLIYFSYDVKMKEKGDIPEGYSVSREKKERFSLILESASTNQTSMYLCASSSTSGSSYEQYFGPGTRLTVT.